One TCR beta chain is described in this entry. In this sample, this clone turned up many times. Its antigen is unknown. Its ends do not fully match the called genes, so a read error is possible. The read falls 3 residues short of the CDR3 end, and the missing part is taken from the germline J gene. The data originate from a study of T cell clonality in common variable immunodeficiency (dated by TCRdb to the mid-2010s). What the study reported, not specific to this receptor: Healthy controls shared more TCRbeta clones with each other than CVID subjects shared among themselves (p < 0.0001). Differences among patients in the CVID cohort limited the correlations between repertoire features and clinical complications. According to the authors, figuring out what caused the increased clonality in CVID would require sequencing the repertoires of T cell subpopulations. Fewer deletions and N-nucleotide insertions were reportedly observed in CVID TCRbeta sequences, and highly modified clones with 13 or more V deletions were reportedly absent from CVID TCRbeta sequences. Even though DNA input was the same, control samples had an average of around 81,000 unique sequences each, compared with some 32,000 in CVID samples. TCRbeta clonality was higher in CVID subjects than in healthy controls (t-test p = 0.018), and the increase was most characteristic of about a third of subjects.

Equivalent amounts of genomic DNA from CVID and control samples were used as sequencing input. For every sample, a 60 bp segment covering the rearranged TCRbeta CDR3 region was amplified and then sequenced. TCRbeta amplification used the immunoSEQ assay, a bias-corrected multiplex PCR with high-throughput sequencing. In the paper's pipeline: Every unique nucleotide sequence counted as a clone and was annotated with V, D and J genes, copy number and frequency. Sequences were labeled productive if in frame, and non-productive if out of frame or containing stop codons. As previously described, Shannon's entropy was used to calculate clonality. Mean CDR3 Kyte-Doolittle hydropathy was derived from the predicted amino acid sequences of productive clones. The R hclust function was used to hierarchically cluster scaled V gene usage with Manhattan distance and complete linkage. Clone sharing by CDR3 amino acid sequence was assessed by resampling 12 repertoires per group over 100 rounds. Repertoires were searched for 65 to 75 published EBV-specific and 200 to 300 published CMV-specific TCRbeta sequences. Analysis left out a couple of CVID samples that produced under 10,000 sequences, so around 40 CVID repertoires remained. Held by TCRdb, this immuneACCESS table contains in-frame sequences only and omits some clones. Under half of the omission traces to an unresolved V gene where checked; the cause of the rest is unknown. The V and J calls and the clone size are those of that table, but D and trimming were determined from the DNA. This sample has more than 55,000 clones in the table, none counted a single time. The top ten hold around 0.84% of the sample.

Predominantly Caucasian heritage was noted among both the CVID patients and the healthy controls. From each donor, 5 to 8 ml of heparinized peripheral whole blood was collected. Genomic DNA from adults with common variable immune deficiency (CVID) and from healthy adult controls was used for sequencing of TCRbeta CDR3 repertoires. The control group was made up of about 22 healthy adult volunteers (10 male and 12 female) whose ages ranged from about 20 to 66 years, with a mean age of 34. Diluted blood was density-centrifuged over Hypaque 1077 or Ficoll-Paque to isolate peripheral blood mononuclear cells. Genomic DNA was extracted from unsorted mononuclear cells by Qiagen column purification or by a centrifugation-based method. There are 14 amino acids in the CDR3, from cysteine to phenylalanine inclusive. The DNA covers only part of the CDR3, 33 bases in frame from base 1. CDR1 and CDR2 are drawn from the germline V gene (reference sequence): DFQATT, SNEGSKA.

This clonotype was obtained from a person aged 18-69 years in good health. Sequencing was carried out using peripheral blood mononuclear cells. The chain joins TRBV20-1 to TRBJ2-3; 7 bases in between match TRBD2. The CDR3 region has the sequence CSVRHGGSTDTQYF. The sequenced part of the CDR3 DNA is TGCAGTGTTAGACACGGGGGGAGCACAGATACG.